This TCR beta chain was observed in a study of shared clonotypes between healthy human individuals. TCRdb's table, derived via immunoSEQ multiplex PCR, lists solely in-frame clones and lacks some. The sample lists some 500,000 clones; about 96% were seen once. CD4+ cells yielded CD45RA+ naive and CD45RA-negative memory subsets. The V gene's germline CDR1 is SGHTA and CDR2 FQGNSA. The CDR3 is 15 residues long. Trimming removed 5 bases from V and 2 bases from J; junction bases left unmatched: 8. The sequencing input was naive CD4+ T cells sorted from blood. Subset here: CD45RA+ positively selected. V usage is TRBV7-2 and J usage is TRBJ1-1; 7 bases align to TRBD1. This clonotype originated in a woman in her thirties in good health. The CDR3 nucleotides read TGTGCCAGCAGCACACAGGGGTTCGGAAACACTGAAGCTTTCTTT. Amino acid sequence: CASSTQGFGNTEAFF.